These T cell receptor beta chains were read from a single sample in a study of blood T cell repertoires in COVID-19. Produced via immunoSEQ multiplex PCR; TCRdb's table is partial and in-frame only. The sample lists approximately 140,000 clones, 75% to 90% occurring once. Sequenced sample: peripheral blood. The receptor set was obtained from a man in his sixties or seventies with acute or convalescent COVID-19. CDR3s include the opening cysteine and the closing phenylalanine or tryptophan.

V gene | CDR3 protein
TRBV27 | CASSDRGGVRPQHF
TRBV7-9 | CAPGAGDTEAFF
TRBV6-5 | CASSFALGGVAGELFF
TRBV19 | CASSIAPGGDEQFF
TRBV6-1 | CASSGAGEDTEAFF
TRBV5-4 | CASSLMLNSPLHF
TRBV20-1 | CSASHTRTGNEQFF
TRBV3-1/TRBV3-2 | CASSQDINSKGGPQHF
TRBV28 | CASGMPEQGAYGYTF
TRBV30 | CAWGKQGALSGNTIYF
TRBV7-7 | CASSLEGTDNSPLHF
TRBV10-2 | CASSESGQGGSEKLFF
TRBV7-2 | CASSPDGQAYGYTF
TRBV6-5 | CASSYEQLSYEQYF
TRBV28 | CPHQGRGWNYGYTF
TRBV2 | CASSGAATKETQYF
TRBV6-1 | CASSESWLGNTIYF
TRBV27 | CASSLGGAQATDTQYF
TRBV19 | CASSMWGGRIYNEQFF
TRBV2 | CASSDPWTGSLNTEAFF
TRBV19 | CASSFLLGGTDTQYF
TRBV4-1 | CASSPEGQGWNNEQFF
TRBV7-9 | CASSRETRGYVQYF
TRBV27 | CASSRDSAGMNEQYF
TRBV18 | CASSPPGSQGNLYEQYF
TRBV7-7 | CASSLALGSHTGELFF
TRBV12-3/TRBV12-4 | CASSLNLYEQYF
TRBV5-1 | CASSLVAGEVGEQFF
TRBV18 | CASSPDSSGNTIYF
TRBV9 | CASSVGLPNTEAFF
TRBV28 | CASNLEGYEQYF
TRBV7-9 | CASSSLDRGHTEAFF
TRBV5-4 | CASGLAGRTGELFF
TRBV14 | CASSQRTSGTYEQYF
TRBV9 | CASSVVTGNTGELFF
TRBV7-9 | CASRGQRGNTIYF
TRBV19 | CASSVTAGRPDEQFF
TRBV18 | CASSPGQGEAYEQYF
TRBV10-3 | CAISGPPGQGAYGYTF
TRBV18 | CASSPTENYGYTF
TRBV14 | CASSPLTGGTDTQYF
TRBV19 | CASSEDRRAYGYTF
TRBV4-2 | CASSFSGSSYNEQFF
TRBV10-1 | CASSERTYTGELFF
TRBV5-1 | CASRSGTGTAGELFF
TRBV5-1 | CASSSAGSGNTIYF
TRBV7-2 | CASRGGDSSQFF
TRBV3-1/TRBV3-2 | CASSHTGTQYF
TRBV27 | CASRRGGLTGDGYYEQYF
TRBV7-2 | CASSLVGGRATYEQYF
TRBV28 | CASSLPGRSSYEQYF
TRBV2 | CASSGSRERPQHF
TRBV18 | CASSPGGDQPQHF
TRBV10-1 | CASGTGRSDLTDTQYF
TRBV5-4 | CASSPGTTSVGADTQYF
TRBV7-9 | CASSQVGTSAYEQYF
TRBV15 | CATSRVMPSSITYEQYF
TRBV19 | CASAYAGGSEQFF
TRBV2 | CASAPGQGPPHGYTF